Shown below are 22 T cell receptor beta chains from a single sample sequenced in a study of identical twins. TCRdb reprocessed the 5' RACE reads with MiXCR, giving one entry per CDR3 protein. The table includes some 1,600,000 distinct CDR3 sequences, about 32% detected once. The sample taken for sequencing was cord blood. The source of these receptors is a newborn girl in good health.

The chain employs TRBV6-2 or TRBV6-3 and TRBJ2-5; TRBD2 agrees at 11 bases. The junction had 8 bases not matched to a gene; V was cut back by 0 bases and J by 2 bases. Per the germline V gene, CDR1 is MNHEY and CDR2 is SVGEGT. This CDR3 region has 18 residues. The CDR3 is CASSYSPELAGVQETQYF. Here the CDR3 DNA reads TGTGCCAGCAGTTACTCCCCCGAACTAGCGGGGGTGCAAGAGACCCAGTACTTC.

The J gene is TRBJ2-3, the V gene TRBV5-1; D is possibly TRBD1 or TRBD2 (5 bases each). The CDR3 loop spans 16 amino acids. V lost 1 base to trimming and J lost 0 bases, with 12 bases between them. Germline lookup yields CDR1 SGHRS and CDR2 YFSETQ. This chain's CDR3 is CASSLNGASSTDTQYF. DNA for the CDR3: TGCGCCAGCAGCTTGAACGGGGCGAGTAGCACAGATACGCAGTATTTT.

Details on this clonotype: A single base separates this from a much larger clone, so it may be a read error. This chain joins TRBV15 and TRBJ2-3; D is perhaps TRBD2 (5 bases). CDR1 is LNHNV, CDR2 YYDKDF, per germline (reference sequence). The CDR3 length is 15 residues. CDR3 DNA sequence: TGTGCCACCAGCCCCTCGGGGAAATTGTCAGATGCGCAGTATTTT. This gives the protein CATSPSGKLSDAQYF.

This CDR3 reads CASNIGGRTDTQYF. The CDR3 coding sequence is TGCGCCAGCAATATTGGCGGGAGAACAGATACGCAGTATTTT. The rearrangement uses TRBV5-1 and TRBJ2-3; 7 nucleotides match TRBD2. The CDR3 runs 14 residues. J lost 3 bases, V lost 6 bases, and 7 bases had no gene match. CDR1 is SGHRS and CDR2 is YFSETQ in the germline V gene.

Concerning this clonotype: A much larger clone sits a single nucleotide away, making a read error possible. This chain joins TRBV14 and TRBJ2-1, with 7 positions matching TRBD2. V lost 4 bases and J lost 2; bases outside the gene matches: 8. The germline CDR1 and CDR2 sequences are SGHDN and FVKESK. The CDR3 spans 16 residues. This CDR3 reads CASSLGLVVPYNEQFF. CDR3 in DNA: TGTGCCAGCAGCCTAGGACTAGTGGTCCCCTACAATGAGCAGTTCTTC.

This clonotype was counted a few times. The CDR3 here is CASSPGLAFTYNEQFF. The CDR3 bases are TGTGCCAGCAGCCCCGGCTTAGCGTTCACCTACAATGAGCAGTTCTTC. The rearrangement uses TRBV11-2 and TRBJ2-1, with TRBD2 as a possible D gene (5 bases). Germline CDR1 SGHAT, CDR2 FQNNGV. V shed 5 bases and J shed 2 bases, with 16 bases lying between them. The CDR3 spans 16 residues.

This chain links TRBV29-1 with TRBJ2-5; 10 bases agree with TRBD2. V lost 3 bases, J lost 1 base, and 5 bases stayed unmatched. This CDR3 comprises 15 residues. The germline V gene has CDR1 SQVTM and CDR2 ANQGSEA. CDR3 residues: CSVERKREGQETQYF. CDR3 in DNA: TGCAGCGTTGAGAGGAAGCGGGAGGGCCAAGAGACCCAGTACTTC.

This clonotype was seen a few times. The chain recombines TRBV28 with TRBJ1-5, with D unclear. The V and J ends lost 8 bases and 0 bases respectively, with 11 bases between them. Germline V gene lookup returns CDR1 MDHEN and CDR2 SYDVKM. The CDR3 loop spans 14 amino acids. CDR3 protein: CASEGIYSNQPQHF. The CDR3 bases are TGTGCCAGCGAAGGGATCTATAGCAATCAGCCCCAGCATTTT. The whole variable domain, filled in from reference TRBV28 and TRBJ1-5, reads DVKVTQSSRYLVKRTGEKVFLECVQDMDHENMFWYRQDPGLGLRLIYFSYDVKMKEKGDIPEGYSVSREKKERFSLILESASTNQTSMYLCASEGIYSNQPQHFGDGTRLSIL.

The J gene is TRBJ1-4, the V gene TRBV2; weak D call: TRBD1 (6 bases). CDR3 length: 14 amino acids. With 6 bases removed from V and 3 bases from J, the gap between germline ends came to 11 bases. Germline CDR1 is SNHLY and CDR2 is FYNNEI. In DNA form, the CDR3 reads TGTGCCAGCAGCGCACAGGGAGCTAATGAAAAACTGTTTTTT. Amino acid sequence: CASSAQGANEKLFF.

The chain carries TRBV5-1 and TRBJ2-5, with D unclear. Trimming left V 2 bases short and J 6 bases short, with 8 bases between. CDR1 is SGHRS and CDR2 is YFSETQ in the germline V gene. This CDR3 is built from 12 residues. DNA for the CDR3: TGCGCCAGCAGCTTAGACGTGAAGACCCAGTACTTC. Translation gives CASSLDVKTQYF.

This clonotype has just a few counts. The V call is TRBV29-1, the J call TRBJ1-6; 7 nucleotides line up with TRBD1. The CDR3 runs to 14 residues. Looked up from germline, CDR1 is SQVTM and CDR2 is ANQGSEA. The V and J ends lost 6 bases and 9 bases, in that order; junction bases with no gene match: 11. CDR3 coding DNA: TGCAGCGTCCGAGACAGGGTTGGCGGTTCACCCCTCCACTTT. Translated: CSVRDRVGGSPLHF.

The J gene is TRBJ2-1, the V gene TRBV11-2, with 8 bases that match TRBD2. J was trimmed by 13 bases and V by 1 base; bases with no gene match: 9. Per germline, CDR1 SGHAT and CDR2 FQNNGV. The CDR3 loop spans 14 amino acids. The CDR3 DNA sequence: TGTGCCAGCAGCTTAGTACGCGGGGGGCTTCAACAGTTCTTC. This translates into CASSLVRGGLQQFF.

This clonotype was seen ten or more times. The chain joins TRBV5-1 to TRBJ2-7; 12 bases fit TRBD2. The germline gives CDR1 SGHRS, CDR2 YFSETQ. After removal of 4 bases from V and 4 bases from J, the junction contained 9 bases not matched to a gene. The CDR3 runs to 16 residues. Here the CDR3 reads CASSAGLAGKGYEQYF. DNA of the CDR3: TGCGCCAGCAGCGCCGGACTAGCGGGGAAAGGATACGAGCAGTACTTC.

This clonotype has ten or more counts. Here the CDR3 reads CSVEGGQTSTDTQYF. The DNA of the CDR3 is TGCAGCGTTGAAGGGGGACAGACTAGCACAGATACGCAGTATTTT. The chain joins TRBV29-1 to TRBJ2-3; TRBD1 aligns across 7 bases. The V segment lost 1 base and the J segment 0 bases; nucleotides outside the gene matches: 4. The CDR3 extends over 15 amino acids. The germline V gene encodes CDR1 SQVTM and CDR2 ANQGSEA.

In its sample, this clonotype was seen a few times. This chain uses TRBV12-3 or TRBV12-4 with TRBJ2-1, with 8 bases aligning to TRBD2. J lost 5 bases, V lost 5 bases, and 8 bases had no gene match. This CDR3 spans 15 amino acids. The CDR3 sequence: CASSLLAGLDNEQFF. CDR3 in DNA: TGTGCCAGCAGTCTCCTAGCGGGCCTAGACAATGAGCAGTTCTTC.

The V and J genes are TRBV6-1 and TRBJ1-3, with D tentatively TRBD1 (6 bases). From germline, CDR1 is MNHNS and CDR2 SASEGT. V was cut by 2 bases and J by 0 bases, with 11 bases left in between. This CDR3 is built from 16 residues. The CDR3 DNA follows: TGTGCCAGCAGTGAAACGGGACACAGCTCTGGAAACACCATATATTTT. Residues: CASSETGHSSGNTIYF.

The chain combines TRBV29-1 with TRBJ2-1, with D maybe TRBD2 (7 bases). The CDR3 runs to 14 residues. Germline-derived CDR1 and CDR2 are SQVTM and ANQGSEA. The germline V and J ends were trimmed by 5 bases and 3 bases, with 14 bases remaining between them. CDR3 nucleotides: TGCAGCGTTTTTCTGAGGGGGGGCTACAATGAGCAGTTCTTC. This codes for CSVFLRGGYNEQFF.

This clonotype was picked up a small number of times. The genes are TRBV7-9 and TRBJ2-5; 8 positions agree with TRBD1. Germline V CDR1 and CDR2: SEHNR, FQNEAQ (reference sequence). V shed 5 bases and J 5 bases; nucleotides not matched to a gene: 7. CDR3 length equals 14 residues. CDR3 loop: CASSQGQGWETQYF. CDR3 nucleotide sequence: TGTGCCAGCAGCCAAGGACAGGGCTGGGAGACCCAGTACTTC.

This clonotype appeared a few times. As DNA, the CDR3 is TGCAGTAACGGGGGGGACTCCTACAATGAGCAGTTCTTC. Translation: CSNGGDSYNEQFF. The chain uses TRBV29-1 and TRBJ2-1, with 8 bases fitting TRBD2. Germline V lookup: CDR1 SQVTM, CDR2 ANQGSEA. This CDR3 has 13 amino acids.

The chain employs TRBV3-1 and TRBJ2-1; 9 nucleotides match TRBD2. J was trimmed by 4 bases and V by 0 bases; bases with no gene match: 7. CDR3 size: 17 residues. The germline V gene has CDR1 LGHDT and CDR2 YNNKEL (reference sequence). CDR3 DNA: TGTGCCAGCAGCCAAGAAAAGGCGCTAGCGGGGTACAATGAGCAGTTCTTC. Translation: CASSQEKALAGYNEQFF.

This clonotype was recorded many times. This rearrangement joins TRBV12-3 or TRBV12-4 to TRBJ2-3; the match to TRBD2 covers 10 bases. The CDR3 length is 14 residues. The V and J ends lost 6 bases and 0 bases, in that order; junction bases with no gene match: 0. The CDR3 loop reads CASRTSGSTDTQYF. The CDR3 nucleotides are TGTGCCAGCAGGACTAGCGGGAGCACAGATACGCAGTATTTT.

This chain connects TRBV20-1 to TRBJ2-4; TRBD1 aligns across 9 bases. The J call may not be correct, given that the DNA end is closer to TRBJ2-7. Per the germline V gene, CDR1 is DFQATT and CDR2 is SNEGSKA (reference sequence). CDR3 length: 17 amino acids. CDR3 DNA: TGCAGTGCTAGAGATTGGGGAAAAGGACAGGGGTATAACGAGCAGTACTTC. Its translation is CSARDWGKGQGYNEQYF.